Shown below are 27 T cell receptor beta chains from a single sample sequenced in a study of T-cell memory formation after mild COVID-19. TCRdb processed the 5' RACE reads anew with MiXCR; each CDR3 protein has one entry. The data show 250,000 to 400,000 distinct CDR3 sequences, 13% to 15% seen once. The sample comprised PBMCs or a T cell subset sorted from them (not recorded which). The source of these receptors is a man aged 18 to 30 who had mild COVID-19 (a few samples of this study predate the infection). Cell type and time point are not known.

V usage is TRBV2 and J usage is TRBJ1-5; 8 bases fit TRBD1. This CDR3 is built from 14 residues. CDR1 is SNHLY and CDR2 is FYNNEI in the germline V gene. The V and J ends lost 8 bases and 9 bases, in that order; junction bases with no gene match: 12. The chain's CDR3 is CASRNRGGVTPQHF. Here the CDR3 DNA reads TGTGCCAGCCGAAACAGGGGGGGGGTAACGCCCCAGCATTTT.

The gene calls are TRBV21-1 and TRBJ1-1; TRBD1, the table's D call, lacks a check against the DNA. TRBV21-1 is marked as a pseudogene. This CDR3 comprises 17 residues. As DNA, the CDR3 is TGTGCCAGCAGCAAAAACCGGGACAGGGGAATGGGAACTGAAGCTTTCTTT. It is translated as CASSKNRDRGMGTEAFF.

CDR3 sequence: CASSGAPPSDTQYF. The CDR3 nucleotides read TGTGCCAGCAGCGGGGCCCCTCCGAGCGATACGCAGTATTTT. J is TRBJ2-3 and V is TRBV6-2 or TRBV6-3; D is possibly TRBD1 or TRBD2 (5 bases each). The V gene lost 6 bases and the J gene lost 6 bases, with 16 bases spanning the gap. This CDR3 comprises 14 residues. Germline CDR1 and CDR2: MNHEY and SVGEGT.

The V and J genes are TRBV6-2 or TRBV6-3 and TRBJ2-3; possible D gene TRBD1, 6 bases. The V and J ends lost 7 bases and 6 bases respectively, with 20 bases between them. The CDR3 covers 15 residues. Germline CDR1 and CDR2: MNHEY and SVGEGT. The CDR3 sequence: CASTKTTGMRDTQYF. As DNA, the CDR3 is TGTGCCAGCACAAAGACCACAGGGATGCGCGATACGCAGTATTTT.

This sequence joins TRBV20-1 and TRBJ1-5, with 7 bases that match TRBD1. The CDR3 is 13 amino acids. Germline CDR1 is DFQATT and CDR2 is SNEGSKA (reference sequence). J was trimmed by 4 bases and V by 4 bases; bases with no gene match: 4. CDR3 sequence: CSAKGTANQPQHF. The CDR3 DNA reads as TGCAGTGCTAAAGGGACAGCAAATCAGCCCCAGCATTTT.

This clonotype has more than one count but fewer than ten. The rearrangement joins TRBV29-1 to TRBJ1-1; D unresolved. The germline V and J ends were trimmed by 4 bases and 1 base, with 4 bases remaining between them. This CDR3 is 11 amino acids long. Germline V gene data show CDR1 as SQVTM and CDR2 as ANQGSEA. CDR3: CSVGQNTEAFF. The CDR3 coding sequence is TGCAGCGTTGGACAGAACACTGAAGCTTTCTTT.

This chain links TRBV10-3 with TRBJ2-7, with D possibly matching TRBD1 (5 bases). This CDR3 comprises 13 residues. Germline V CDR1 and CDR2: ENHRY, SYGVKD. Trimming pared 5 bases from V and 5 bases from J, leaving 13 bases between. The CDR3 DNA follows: TGTGCCATCAGTCCCGGTCAGGGCCACGAGCAGTACTTC. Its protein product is CAISPGQGHEQYF.

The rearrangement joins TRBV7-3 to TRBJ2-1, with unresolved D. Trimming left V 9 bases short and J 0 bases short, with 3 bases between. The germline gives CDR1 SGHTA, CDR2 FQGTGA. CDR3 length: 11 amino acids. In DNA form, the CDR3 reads TGTGCCAGGACCTCCTACAATGAGCAGTTCTTC. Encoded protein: CARTSYNEQFF.

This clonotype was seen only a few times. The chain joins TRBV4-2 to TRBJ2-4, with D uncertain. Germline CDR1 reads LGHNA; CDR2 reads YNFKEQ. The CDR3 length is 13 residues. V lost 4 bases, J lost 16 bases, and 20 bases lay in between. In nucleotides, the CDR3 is TGTGCCAGCAGCCCACCGGGTCTGAGTTCGTCCTACTTC. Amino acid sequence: CASSPPGLSSSYF.

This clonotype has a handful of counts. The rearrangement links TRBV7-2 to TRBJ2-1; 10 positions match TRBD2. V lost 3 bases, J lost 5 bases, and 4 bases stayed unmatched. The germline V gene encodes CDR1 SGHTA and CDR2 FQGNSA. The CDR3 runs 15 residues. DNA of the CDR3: TGTGCCAGCAGCTTCCTTCTAGCGGGGGACAATGAGCAGTTCTTC. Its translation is CASSFLLAGDNEQFF.

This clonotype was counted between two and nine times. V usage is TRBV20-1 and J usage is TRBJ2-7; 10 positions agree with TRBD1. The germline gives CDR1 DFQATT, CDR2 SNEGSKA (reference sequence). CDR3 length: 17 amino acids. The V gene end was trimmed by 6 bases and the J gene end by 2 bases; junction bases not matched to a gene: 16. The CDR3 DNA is TGCAGTGCAGCGGGGACAGGGGAGATGTTTTCTGCCTACGAGCAGTACGTC. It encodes CSAAGTGEMFSAYEQYV.

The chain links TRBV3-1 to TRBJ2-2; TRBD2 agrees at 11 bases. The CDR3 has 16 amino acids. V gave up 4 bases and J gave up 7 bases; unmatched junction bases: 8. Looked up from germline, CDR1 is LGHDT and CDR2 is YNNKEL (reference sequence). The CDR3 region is CASSRLAGGMVGELFF. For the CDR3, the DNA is TGTGCCAGCAGCCGGCTAGCGGGGGGTATGGTCGGGGAGCTGTTTTTT.

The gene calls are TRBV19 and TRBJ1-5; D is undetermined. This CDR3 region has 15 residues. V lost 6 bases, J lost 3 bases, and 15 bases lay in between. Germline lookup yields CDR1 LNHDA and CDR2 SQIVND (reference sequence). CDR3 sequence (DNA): TGTGCCAGTAGAGCCCACGGGAGGGCCAATCAGCCCCAGCATTTT. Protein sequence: CASRAHGRANQPQHF.

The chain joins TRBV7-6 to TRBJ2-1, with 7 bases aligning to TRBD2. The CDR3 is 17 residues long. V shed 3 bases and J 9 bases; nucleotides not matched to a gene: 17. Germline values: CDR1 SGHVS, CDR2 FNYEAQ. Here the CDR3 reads CASSFLIPGDYSTEQFF. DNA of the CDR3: TGTGCCAGCAGCTTTCTAATCCCCGGGGACTATAGTACTGAGCAGTTCTTC.

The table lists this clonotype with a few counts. The CDR3 loop is CASSQDSAGMNQETQYF. Here the CDR3 DNA reads TGCGCCAGCAGCCAAGATAGTGCAGGGATGAACCAAGAGACCCAGTACTTC. This rearrangement joins TRBV4-1 to TRBJ2-5; tentative D call: TRBD1 (5 bases). CDR1 MGHRA and CDR2 YSYEKL come from the germline V gene. This CDR3 comprises 17 residues. The V gene lost 0 bases and the J gene lost 0 bases, with 14 bases spanning the gap.

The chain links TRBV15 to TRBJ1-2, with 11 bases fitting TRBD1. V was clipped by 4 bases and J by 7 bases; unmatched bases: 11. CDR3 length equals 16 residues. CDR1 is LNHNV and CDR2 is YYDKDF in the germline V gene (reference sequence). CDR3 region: CATSTNRRTGGLGYTF. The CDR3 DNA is TGTGCCACCAGCACCAACCGTCGGACAGGGGGCCTTGGCTACACCTTC.

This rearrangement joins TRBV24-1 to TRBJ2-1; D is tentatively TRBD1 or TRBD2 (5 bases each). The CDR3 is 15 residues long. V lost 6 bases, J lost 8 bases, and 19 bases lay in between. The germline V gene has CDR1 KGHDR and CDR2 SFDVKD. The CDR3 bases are TGTGCCACCAGTTCCTCGGGACCCAGTAGAGATGAGCAGTTCTTC. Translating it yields CATSSSGPSRDEQFF.

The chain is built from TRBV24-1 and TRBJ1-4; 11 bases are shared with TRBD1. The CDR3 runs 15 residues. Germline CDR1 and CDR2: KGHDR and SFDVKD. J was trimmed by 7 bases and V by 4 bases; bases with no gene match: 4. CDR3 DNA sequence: TGTGCCACCAGTGAGACCGGGACAGGGGGTGAAAAACTGTTTTTT. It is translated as CATSETGTGGEKLFF.

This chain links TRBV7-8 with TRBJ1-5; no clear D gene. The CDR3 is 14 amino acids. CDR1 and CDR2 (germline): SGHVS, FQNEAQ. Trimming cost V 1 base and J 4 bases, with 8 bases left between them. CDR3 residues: CASSLGRENQPQHF. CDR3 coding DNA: TGTGCCAGCAGCTTAGGCCGGGAAAATCAGCCCCAGCATTTT.

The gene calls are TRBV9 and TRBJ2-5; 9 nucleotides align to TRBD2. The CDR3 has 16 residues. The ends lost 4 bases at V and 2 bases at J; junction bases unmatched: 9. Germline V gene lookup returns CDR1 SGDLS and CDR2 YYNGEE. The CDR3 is CASSPQIAGEQETQYF. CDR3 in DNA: TGTGCCAGCAGCCCCCAAATAGCGGGGGAACAAGAGACCCAGTACTTC.

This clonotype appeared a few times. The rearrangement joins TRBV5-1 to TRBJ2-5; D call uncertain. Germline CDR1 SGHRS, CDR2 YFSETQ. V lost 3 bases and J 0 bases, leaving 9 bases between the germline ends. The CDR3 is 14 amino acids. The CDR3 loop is CASSSDGNQETQYF. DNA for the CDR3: TGCGCCAGCAGCTCGGACGGAAACCAAGAGACCCAGTACTTC.

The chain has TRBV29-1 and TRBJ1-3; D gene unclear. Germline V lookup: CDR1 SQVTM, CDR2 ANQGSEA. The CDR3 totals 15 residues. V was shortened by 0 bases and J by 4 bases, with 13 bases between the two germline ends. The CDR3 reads CSVEDFRGAGNTIYF. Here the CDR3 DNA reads TGCAGCGTTGAAGATTTTCGAGGCGCGGGAAACACCATATATTTT.

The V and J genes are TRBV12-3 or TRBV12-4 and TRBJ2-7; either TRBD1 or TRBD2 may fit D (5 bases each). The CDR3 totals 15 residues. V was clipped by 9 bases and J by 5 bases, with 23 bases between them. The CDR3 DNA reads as TGTGCCAGGACGAGACAGTGGGGGATGGACCACGAGCAGTACTTC. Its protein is CARTRQWGMDHEQYF.

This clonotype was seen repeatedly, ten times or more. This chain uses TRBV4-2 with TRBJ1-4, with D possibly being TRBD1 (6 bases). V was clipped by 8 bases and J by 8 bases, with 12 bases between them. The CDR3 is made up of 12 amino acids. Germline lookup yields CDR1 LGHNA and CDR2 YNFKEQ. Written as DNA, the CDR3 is TGTGCCAGCTCCGGGGGGGCCGAAAAACTGTTTTTT. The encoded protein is CASSGGAEKLFF.

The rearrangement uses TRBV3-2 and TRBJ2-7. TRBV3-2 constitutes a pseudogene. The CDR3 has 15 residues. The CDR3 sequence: CASRQDRAAFYEQYV. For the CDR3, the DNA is TGTGCCAGCAGGCAGGACAGGGCTGCGTTTTACGAGCAGTACGTC.

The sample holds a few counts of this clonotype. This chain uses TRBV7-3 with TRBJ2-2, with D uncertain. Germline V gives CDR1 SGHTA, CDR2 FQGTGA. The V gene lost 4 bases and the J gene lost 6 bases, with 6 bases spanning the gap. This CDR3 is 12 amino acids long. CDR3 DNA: TGTGCCAGCAGCTCGATCTCCGGGGAGCTGTTTTTT. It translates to CASSSISGELFF. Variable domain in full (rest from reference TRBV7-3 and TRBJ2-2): GAGVSQTPSNKVTEKGKYVELRCDPISGHTALYWYRQSLGQGPEFLIYFQGTGAADDSGLPNDRFFAVRPEGSVSTLKIQRTERGDSAVYLCASSSISGELFFGEGSRLTVL.

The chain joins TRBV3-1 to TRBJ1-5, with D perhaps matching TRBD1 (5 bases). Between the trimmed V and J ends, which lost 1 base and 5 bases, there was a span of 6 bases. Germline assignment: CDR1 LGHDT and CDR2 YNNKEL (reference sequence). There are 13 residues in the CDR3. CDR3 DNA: TGTGCCAGCAGCCAAGCCAGGGATCAGCCCCAGCATTTT. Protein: CASSQARDQPQHF.